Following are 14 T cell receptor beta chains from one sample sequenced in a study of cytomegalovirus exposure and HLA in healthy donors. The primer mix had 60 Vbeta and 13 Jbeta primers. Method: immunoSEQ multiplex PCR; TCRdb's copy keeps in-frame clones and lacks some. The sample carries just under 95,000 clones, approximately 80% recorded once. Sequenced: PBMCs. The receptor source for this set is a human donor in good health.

The CDR3 region has the DNA TGCAGCGTCCAGGACAGGGAGCCAGACGGCTACACCTTC. Residues: CSVQDREPDGYTF. This sequence joins TRBV29-1 and TRBJ1-2; 8 nucleotides match TRBD1. Trimming removed 6 bases from V and 8 bases from J; junction bases left unmatched: 11. This CDR3 has 13 residues. Germline CDR1 is SQVTM and CDR2 is ANQGSEA.

CDR3 amino acids: CASSFQGGQETQYF. CDR3 DNA sequence: TGTGCCAGTAGTTTCCAGGGCGGACAAGAGACCCAGTACTTC. This chain links TRBV19 with TRBJ2-5, with D possibly being TRBD1 (5 bases). Germline V gives CDR1 LNHDA, CDR2 SQIVND (reference sequence). This CDR3 is built from 14 residues. Trimming stripped 5 bases from V and 2 bases from J, with 12 bases between.

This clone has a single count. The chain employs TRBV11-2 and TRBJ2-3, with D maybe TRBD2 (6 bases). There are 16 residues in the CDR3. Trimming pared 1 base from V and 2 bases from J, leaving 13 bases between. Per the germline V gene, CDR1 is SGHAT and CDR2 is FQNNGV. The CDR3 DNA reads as TGTGCCAGCAGCTTAGGTGGCGGGGTACACACAGATACGCAGTATTTT. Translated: CASSLGGGVHTDTQYF.

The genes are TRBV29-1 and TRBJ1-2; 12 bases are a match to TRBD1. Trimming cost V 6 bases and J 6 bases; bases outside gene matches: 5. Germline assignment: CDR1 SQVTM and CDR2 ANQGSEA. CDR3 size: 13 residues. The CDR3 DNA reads TGCAGCGTCCCGGGACAGGGGGCAAATGGCTACACCTTC. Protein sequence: CSVPGQGANGYTF.

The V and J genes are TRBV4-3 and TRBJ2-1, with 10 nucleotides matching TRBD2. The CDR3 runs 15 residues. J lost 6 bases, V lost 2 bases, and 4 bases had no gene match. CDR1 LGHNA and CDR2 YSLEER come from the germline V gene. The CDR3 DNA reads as TGCGCCAGCAGCCAACTAGCGGGGGAGGGCAATGAGCAGTTCTTC. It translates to CASSQLAGEGNEQFF.

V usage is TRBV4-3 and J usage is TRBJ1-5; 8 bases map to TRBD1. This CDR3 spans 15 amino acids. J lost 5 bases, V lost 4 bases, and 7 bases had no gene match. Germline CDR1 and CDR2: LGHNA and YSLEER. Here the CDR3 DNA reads TGCGCCAGCAGCCCCACGGCAGGGGGCGATCAGCCCCAGCATTTT. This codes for CASSPTAGGDQPQHF.

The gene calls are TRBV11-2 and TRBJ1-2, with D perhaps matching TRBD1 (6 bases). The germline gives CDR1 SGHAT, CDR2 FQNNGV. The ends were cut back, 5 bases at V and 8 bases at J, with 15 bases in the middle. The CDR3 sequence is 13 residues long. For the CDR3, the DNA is TGTGCCAGCAGCCTCGGGGGGCGGGGCGGCTACACCTTC. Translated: CASSLGGRGGYTF.

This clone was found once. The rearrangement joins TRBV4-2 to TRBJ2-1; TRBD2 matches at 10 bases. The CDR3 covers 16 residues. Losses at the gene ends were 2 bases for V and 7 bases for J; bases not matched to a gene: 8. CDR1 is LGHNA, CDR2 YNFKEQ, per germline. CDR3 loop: CASSQFTSGEGNEQFF. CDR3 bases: TGTGCCAGCAGCCAATTCACTAGCGGGGAGGGGAATGAGCAGTTCTTC.

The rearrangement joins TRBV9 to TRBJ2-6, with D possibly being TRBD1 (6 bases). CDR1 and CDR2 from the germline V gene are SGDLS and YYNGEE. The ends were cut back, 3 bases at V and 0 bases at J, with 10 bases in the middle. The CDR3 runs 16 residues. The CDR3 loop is CASSGQGRSGANVLTF. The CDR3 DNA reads TGTGCCAGCAGCGGGCAGGGGCGCTCTGGGGCCAACGTCCTGACTTTC. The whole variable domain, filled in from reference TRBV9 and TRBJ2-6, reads DSGVTQTPKHLITATGQRVTLRCSPRSGDLSVYWYQQSLDQGLQFLIQYYNGEERAKGNILERFSAQQFPDLHSELNLSSLELGDSALYFCASSGQGRSGANVLTFGAGSRLTVL.

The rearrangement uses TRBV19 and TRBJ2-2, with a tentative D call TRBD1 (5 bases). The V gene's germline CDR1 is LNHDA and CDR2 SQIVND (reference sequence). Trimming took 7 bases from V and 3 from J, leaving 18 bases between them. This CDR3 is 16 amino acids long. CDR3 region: CASTRRTILDTGELFF. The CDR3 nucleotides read TGTGCCAGTACGAGACGGACAATCTTGGACACCGGGGAGCTGTTTTTT.

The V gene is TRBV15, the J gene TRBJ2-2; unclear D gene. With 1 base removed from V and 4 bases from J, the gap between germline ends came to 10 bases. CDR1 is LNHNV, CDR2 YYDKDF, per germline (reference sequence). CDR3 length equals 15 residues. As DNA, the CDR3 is TGTGCCACCAGCAGAGTTCTAGGCGGCACCGGGGAGCTGTTTTTT. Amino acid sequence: CATSRVLGGTGELFF. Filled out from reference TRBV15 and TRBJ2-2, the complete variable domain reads DAMVIQNPRYQVTQFGKPVTLSCSQTLNHNVMYWYQQKSSQAPKLLFHYYDKDFNNEADTPDNFQSRRPNTSFCFLDIRSPGLGDTAMYLCATSRVLGGTGELFFGEGSRLTVL.

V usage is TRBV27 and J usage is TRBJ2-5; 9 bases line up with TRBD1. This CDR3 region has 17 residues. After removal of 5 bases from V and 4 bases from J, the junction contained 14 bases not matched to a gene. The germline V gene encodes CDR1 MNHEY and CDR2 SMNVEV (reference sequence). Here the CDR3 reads CASSRRLTQGAGETQYF. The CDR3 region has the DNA TGTGCCAGCAGTCGACGTCTAACACAGGGGGCGGGAGAGACCCAGTACTTC.

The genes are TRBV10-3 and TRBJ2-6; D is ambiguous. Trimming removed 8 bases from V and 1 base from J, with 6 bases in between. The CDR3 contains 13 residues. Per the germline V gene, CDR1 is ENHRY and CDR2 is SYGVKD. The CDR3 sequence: CAIGSSGANVLTF. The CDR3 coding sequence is TGTGCCATCGGCAGTTCTGGGGCCAACGTCCTGACTTTC.

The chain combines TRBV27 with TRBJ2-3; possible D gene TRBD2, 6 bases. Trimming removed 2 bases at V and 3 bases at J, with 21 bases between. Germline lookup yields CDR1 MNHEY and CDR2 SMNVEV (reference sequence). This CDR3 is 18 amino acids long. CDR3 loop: CASSLRPLGGLRTDTQYF. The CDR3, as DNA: TGTGCCAGCAGTTTACGTCCGTTGGGAGGCTTGAGGACAGATACGCAGTATTTT.